These 20 T cell receptor beta chains came from one sample sequenced in a study of OX40 agonist ivuxolimab in advanced cancers. The library came from the immunoSEQ multiplex PCR assay. The clones in this table, taken by TCRdb from immuneACCESS, are in-frame only. Not every clone is retained; where verified, under half of the shortfall comes from an unresolved V gene, and the cause of the rest is unknown. The sample includes roughly 70,000 clones, with 84% observed a single time. The ten largest make up around 2.1% of the sample. Source: CD4+ or CD8+ T cells sorted from blood, taken in a trial of the OX40 agonist ivuxolimab. The receptors shown here come from an adult with an advanced solid tumor such as melanoma, head and neck, liver or kidney cancer.

This rearrangement joins TRBV19 to TRBJ2-4; D perhaps matches TRBD2 (7 bases). CDR1 LNHDA and CDR2 SQIVND come from the germline V gene (reference sequence). The CDR3 extends over 17 amino acids. V lost 5 bases and J 0 bases, leaving 17 bases between the germline ends. The CDR3 region has the DNA TGTGCCAGTAGTGCGGAGGGGGGGAGACTAGCCAAAAACATTCAGTACTTC. Its protein product is CASSAEGGRLAKNIQYF.

In the case of this clone: The identical CDR3 is also encoded by other nucleotide sequences in the sample. The rearrangement links TRBV18 to TRBJ2-5; D remains ambiguous. Germline V gene sequence: CDR1 KGHSH, CDR2 LQKENI. CDR3 length equals 11 residues. V shed 3 bases and J shed 1 base, with 0 bases lying between them. CDR3 protein: CASSPQETQYF. The CDR3 bases are TGTGCCAGCTCACCCCAAGAGACCCAGTACTTC.

V usage is TRBV7-9 and J usage is TRBJ2-2; no definite D call. Trimming removed 5 bases from V and 3 bases from J, with 10 bases in between. The CDR3 is 14 residues long. The germline V gene has CDR1 SEHNR and CDR2 FQNEAQ (reference sequence). The CDR3 protein is CASSPGRYTGELFF. CDR3 bases: TGTGCCAGCAGCCCCGGACGGTACACCGGGGAGCTGTTTTTT.

The genes are TRBV28 and TRBJ1-4, with D possibly TRBD1 on 5 matching bases. This CDR3 has 15 amino acids. V was pared by 6 bases and J by 5 bases, with 16 bases between. Germline V lookup: CDR1 MDHEN, CDR2 SYDVKM. The CDR3 here is CASRGSGTGNEKLFF. Written as DNA, the CDR3 is TGTGCCAGCAGGGGATCGGGGACGGGGAATGAAAAACTGTTTTTT. Using reference TRBV28 and TRBJ1-4 for the parts outside the CDR3, the full variable domain is DVKVTQSSRYLVKRTGEKVFLECVQDMDHENMFWYRQDPGLGLRLIYFSYDVKMKEKGDIPEGYSVSREKKERFSLILESASTNQTSMYLCASRGSGTGNEKLFFGSGTQLSVL.

V is TRBV19 and J is TRBJ2-7, with D perhaps given as TRBD1 or TRBD2 (5 bases each). CDR3 length equals 13 residues. V was shortened by 6 bases and J by 5 bases, with 14 bases between the two germline ends. Germline loops: CDR1 LNHDA, CDR2 SQIVND (reference sequence). The CDR3 region is CASRSRGDDEQYF. The CDR3, as DNA: TGTGCCAGTAGGTCCCGAGGGGACGACGAGCAGTACTTC.

The rearrangement links TRBV7-2 to TRBJ2-2; D unresolved. Germline lookup yields CDR1 SGHTA and CDR2 FQGNSA. V was shortened by 1 base and J by 7 bases, with 7 bases between the two germline ends. This CDR3 region has 13 residues. This chain's CDR3 is CASSLEVYGELFF. Written as DNA, the CDR3 is TGTGCCAGCAGCTTAGAGGTGTACGGGGAGCTGTTTTTT. The entire variable domain, with the rest obtained from reference TRBV7-2 and TRBJ2-2, is as follows: GAGVSQSPSNKVTEKGKDVELRCDPISGHTALYWYRQSLGQGLEFLIYFQGNSAPDKSGLPSDRFSAERTGGSVSTLTIQRTQQEDSAVYLCASSLEVYGELFFGEGSRLTVL.

The chain links TRBV7-2 to TRBJ1-2, with 8 nucleotides matching TRBD1. Trimming cost V 0 bases and J 2 bases; bases outside gene matches: 11. Germline-derived CDR1 and CDR2 are SGHTA and FQGNSA. CDR3 length: 18 amino acids. The CDR3 nucleotides read TGTGCCAGCAGCTTAGCGCAGGGGGCACCCCTCATAAACTATGGCTACACCTTC. As protein: CASSLAQGAPLINYGYTF.

This clone was found once. The rearrangement joins TRBV6-1 to TRBJ2-1, with 8 positions matching TRBD2. V trimming: 8 bases; J trimming: 1 base; junction bases outside the gene matches: 7. Germline V gives CDR1 MNHNS, CDR2 SASEGT. This CDR3 has 15 amino acids. The CDR3 DNA reads as TGTGCCAGCGTTTTCACTAGCGGTTCCTACAATGAGCAGTTCTTC. Translation: CASVFTSGSYNEQFF.

The chain couples TRBV5-1 to TRBJ2-3, with 12 bases aligning to TRBD2. The CDR3 length is 16 residues. Looked up from germline, CDR1 is SGHRS and CDR2 is YFSETQ. V gave up 4 bases and J gave up 2 bases; unmatched junction bases: 5. CDR3 sequence reads: CASSAGLAGHTDTQYF. The CDR3 region has the DNA TGCGCCAGCAGCGCCGGACTAGCGGGACACACAGATACGCAGTATTTT.

This sequence joins TRBV23-1 and TRBJ1-4; 8 positions agree with TRBD1. TRBV23-1 is marked as an open reading frame, function uncertain. V gave up 3 bases and J gave up 4 bases; unmatched junction bases: 4. The CDR3 loop spans 15 amino acids. The CDR3 DNA reads as TGCGCCAGCAGTCACAGGGGGCAAAATAATGAAAAACTGTTTTTT. Protein sequence: CASSHRGQNNEKLFF.

The J gene is TRBJ1-2, the V gene TRBV18; 7 nucleotides line up with TRBD1. Trimming took 4 bases from V and 6 from J; bases not matched to a gene: 5. Germline lookup yields CDR1 KGHSH and CDR2 LQKENI. The CDR3 sequence is 13 residues long. CDR3 nucleotide sequence: TGTGCCAGCTCACTACAGGGGAGGAATGGCTACACCTTC. Translation gives CASSLQGRNGYTF.

This clone was observed a handful of times. This chain connects TRBV10-3 to TRBJ2-7, with 7 bases matching TRBD1. Per the germline V gene, CDR1 is ENHRY and CDR2 is SYGVKD. Trimming removed 8 bases from V and 3 bases from J; junction bases left unmatched: 4. The CDR3 runs 12 residues. The CDR3 DNA follows: TGTGCCATCGGGGGACAGAGCTACGAGCAGTACTTC. It specifies CAIGGQSYEQYF.

This clone was seen a few times. The chain recombines TRBV16 with TRBJ2-7; D possibly uses TRBD1 or TRBD2 (5 bases each). The CDR3 runs to 12 residues. Germline CDR1 reads KGHSY; CDR2 reads FQNENV. V shed 4 bases and J shed 6 bases, with 10 bases lying between them. The CDR3 region is CASSPGRVEQYF. For the CDR3, the DNA is TGTGCCAGCAGCCCGGGGCGGGTCGAGCAGTACTTC.

This chain links TRBV2 with TRBJ1-6, with D possibly being TRBD1 (5 bases). Germline-derived CDR1 and CDR2 are SNHLY and FYNNEI. CDR3 length: 15 residues. Trimming removed 2 bases at V and 10 bases at J, with 15 bases between. Here the CDR3 DNA reads TGTGCCAGCAGTGAAAATCAGGGTCGCAGATCACCCCTCCACTTT. It yields the protein CASSENQGRRSPLHF. Drawing the rest from reference TRBV2 and TRBJ1-6, the complete variable domain is EPEVTQTPSHQVTQMGQEVILRCVPISNHLYFYWYRQILGQKVEFLVSFYNNEISEKSEIFDDQFSVERPDGSNFTLKIRSTKLEDSAMYFCASSENQGRRSPLHFGNGTRLTVT.

This chain connects TRBV6-5 to TRBJ1-2; D uncertain. This CDR3 has 13 residues. Germline V lookup: CDR1 MNHEY, CDR2 SVGAGI. V dropped 8 bases and J dropped 0 bases, with 10 bases sitting between them. CDR3 loop: CASDRKPNYGYTF. The CDR3, as DNA: TGTGCCAGCGACCGGAAGCCTAACTATGGCTACACCTTC.

The chain joins TRBV9 to TRBJ2-5; no clear D gene. Trimming stripped 3 bases from V and 1 base from J, with 10 bases between. Germline V gene sequence: CDR1 SGDLS, CDR2 YYNGEE. The CDR3 is made up of 14 amino acids. The CDR3 is CASSARVSQETQYF. CDR3 coding DNA: TGTGCCAGCAGCGCCCGGGTGAGCCAAGAGACCCAGTACTTC.

The chain recombines TRBV28 with TRBJ1-1; 9 positions match TRBD1. The CDR3 consists of 15 residues. With 3 bases clipped from V and 10 bases from J, the junction kept 12 bases outside the gene matches. From germline, CDR1 is MDHEN and CDR2 SYDVKM. The CDR3 DNA is TGTGCCAGCAGTTTCGCCCCCCGGACAGGGGTATCAGCTTTCTTT. This encodes CASSFAPRTGVSAFF.

The chain joins TRBV5-1 to TRBJ1-6, with a tentative D call TRBD1 (6 bases). The V end lost 0 bases, the J end lost 10 bases, and 11 bases lay between the germline ends. The germline gives CDR1 SGHRS, CDR2 YFSETQ. The CDR3 spans 14 residues. CDR3 region: CASSLGQEGSPLHF. CDR3 coding DNA: TGCGCCAGCAGCTTGGGACAGGAGGGGTCACCCCTCCACTTT.

This clone turned up a few times. The rearrangement links TRBV7-2 to TRBJ2-7; TRBD2 matches 9 bases. Germline V gives CDR1 SGHTA, CDR2 FQGNSA. This CDR3 has 13 amino acids. The V gene end was trimmed by 3 bases and the J gene end by 6 bases; junction bases not matched to a gene: 3. CDR3 region: CASSLGTSSEQYF. CDR3 DNA sequence: TGTGCCAGCAGCTTGGGGACTAGCTCCGAGCAGTACTTC. Based on the CDR3 plus reference TRBV7-2 and TRBJ2-7, the full variable domain is GAGVSQSPSNKVTEKGKDVELRCDPISGHTALYWYRQSLGQGLEFLIYFQGNSAPDKSGLPSDRFSAERTGGSVSTLTIQRTQQEDSAVYLCASSLGTSSEQYFGPGTRLTVT.

The chain combines TRBV9 with TRBJ2-2; 9 positions match TRBD2. This CDR3 region has 16 residues. Germline CDR1 and CDR2: SGDLS and YYNGEE. Trimming cost V 4 bases and J 0 bases; bases outside gene matches: 4. This CDR3 reads CASSPRLAANTGELFF. CDR3 coding DNA: TGTGCCAGCAGCCCTCGACTAGCGGCGAACACCGGGGAGCTGTTTTTT. The full variable domain, its missing parts supplied by reference TRBV9 and TRBJ2-2, is DSGVTQTPKHLITATGQRVTLRCSPRSGDLSVYWYQQSLDQGLQFLIQYYNGEERAKGNILERFSAQQFPDLHSELNLSSLELGDSALYFCASSPRLAANTGELFFGEGSRLTVL.